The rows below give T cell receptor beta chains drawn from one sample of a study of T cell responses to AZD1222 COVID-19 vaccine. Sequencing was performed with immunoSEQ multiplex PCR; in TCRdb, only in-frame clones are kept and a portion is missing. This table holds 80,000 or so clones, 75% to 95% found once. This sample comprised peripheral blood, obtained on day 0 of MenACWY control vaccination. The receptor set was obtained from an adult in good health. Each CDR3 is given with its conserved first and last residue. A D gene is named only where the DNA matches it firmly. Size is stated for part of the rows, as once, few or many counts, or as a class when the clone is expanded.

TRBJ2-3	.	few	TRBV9	TGTGCCAGCAGCGTAGAAATGACAGATACGCAGTATTTT	CASSVEMTDTQYF
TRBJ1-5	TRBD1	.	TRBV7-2	TGTGCCAGCAGCGGGACAGTGAATCAGCCCCAGCATTTT	CASSGTVNQPQHF
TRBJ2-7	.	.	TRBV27	TGTGCCACCCAGGGGCCCTCCTACGAGCAGTACTTC	CATQGPSYEQYF
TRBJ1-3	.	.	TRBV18	TGTGCCAGCTCACCCTTGGGGGAGAACACCATATATTTT	CASSPLGENTIYF
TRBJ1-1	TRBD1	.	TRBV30	TGTGCCTGGGTCAACGGACAGGGGAACACTGAAGCTTTCTTT	CAWVNGQGNTEAFF
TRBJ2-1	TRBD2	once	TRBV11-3	TGTGCCAGCAGCTTGTCTAGCGGAGTAAATGAGCAGTTCTTC	CASSLSSGVNEQFF
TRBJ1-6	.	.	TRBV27	TGTGCCAGTTGGGAGGGAATTAATTCACCCCTCCACTTT	CASWEGINSPLHF
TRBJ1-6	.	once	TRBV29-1	TGCAGCGTCGCAACCGGGACGGAGTCTTCACCCCTCCACTTT	CSVATGTESSPLHF
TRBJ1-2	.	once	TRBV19	TGTGCCAGTAGTATAGATCGTGTTGATGGCTACACCTTC	CASSIDRVDGYTF
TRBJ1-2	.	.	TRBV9	TGTGCCAGCAGCCCCGTAGTTTCGGGGCACGATGGCTACACCTTC	CASSPVVSGHDGYTF
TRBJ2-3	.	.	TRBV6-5	TGTGCCAGCACGGCGGGAGATACGCAGTATTTT	CASTAGDTQYF
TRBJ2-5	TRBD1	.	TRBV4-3	TGCGCCAGCAGCCAGGGGGACAGCCAAGAGACCCAGTACTTC	CASSQGDSQETQYF
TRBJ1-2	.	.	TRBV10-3	TGTGCCATCAGTGAGTCCCTCTCGAGCCTCTATGGCTACACCTTC	CAISESLSSLYGYTF
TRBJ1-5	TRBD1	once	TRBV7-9	TGTGCCAGCAGCCGGGACAGCCTCAATCAGCCCCAGCATTTT	CASSRDSLNQPQHF
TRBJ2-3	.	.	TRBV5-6	TGTGCCAGCAGCTCGGCGAGGGGAGATACGCAGTATTTT	CASSSARGDTQYF
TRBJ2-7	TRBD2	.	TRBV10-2	TGCGCCAGCAGTGAGCAGGGACTAGCGGCCTCCGAGCAGTACTTC	CASSEQGLAASEQYF